Following are 22 T cell receptor beta chains from one sample sequenced in a study of T cells in Graves' hyperthyroidism and ophthalmopathy. Amplified regions were TCR beta CDR3 sequences from RNA transcripts. TCR CDR3 underwent first-round RT-PCR with the HTBI primer set. From the multiplex PCR reads, TCRdb called clonotypes with MiXCR, one entry per CDR3 protein. The sample consists of about 560,000 distinct CDR3 sequences, 16% of them appearing once. The sequenced sample was blood. The receptors were sampled from a young woman with Graves' hyperthyroidism.

This clonotype was seen repeatedly, ten times or more. The chain is built from TRBV25-1 and TRBJ1-1; a weak D match, TRBD1 (5 bases). The CDR3 has 14 amino acids. The germline V gene has CDR1 MGHDK and CDR2 SYGVNS. With 1 base removed from V and 1 base from J, the gap between germline ends came to 7 bases. The CDR3 spells CASSEFGQNTEAFF. For the CDR3, the DNA is TGTGCCAGCAGTGAATTCGGACAGAACACTGAAGCTTTCTTT.

This clonotype was seen only a few times. A much larger clone lies one base from this, so it may be a read error. This chain links TRBV20-1 with TRBJ2-7; possibly TRBD2 for D (6 bases). Germline loops: CDR1 DFQATT, CDR2 SNEGSKA (reference sequence). The CDR3 is made up of 12 amino acids. DNA of the CDR3: TGCAGTGCAGCCGGGAGCTCCTACGAGCAGCACTTC. It encodes CSAAGSSYEQHF.

The table lists this clonotype with a few counts. The chain employs TRBV12-3 or TRBV12-4 and TRBJ1-1, with D unresolved. Trimming cost V 5 bases and J 4 bases, with 11 bases left between them. The CDR3 totals 13 residues. CDR3 coding DNA: TGTGCCAGCAGTGCCCTGCGGACCACTGAAGCTTTCTTT. It specifies CASSALRTTEAFF.

With regard to this clonotype: Just one base apart from a much larger clone, this may be a read error. Because the CDR3 is missing its conserved closing phenylalanine or tryptophan, this is likely a read error. The chain employs TRBV3-1 and TRBJ2-1, with 9 bases matching TRBD1. V was pared by 4 bases and J by 3 bases, with 4 bases of the junction left unmatched. The CDR3 is made up of 15 amino acids. CDR1 is LGHDT and CDR2 is YNNKEL in the germline V gene (reference sequence). This chain's CDR3 is CASSPGTGNYNEQFI. The CDR3 region has the DNA TGTGCCAGCAGCCCCGGGACAGGGAACTACAATGAGCAGTTCATC.

This clonotype appeared many times. The V call is TRBV20-1, the J call TRBJ2-5; 8 bases map to TRBD2. The CDR3 totals 14 residues. Germline-derived CDR1 and CDR2 are DFQATT and SNEGSKA (reference sequence). Trimming removed 2 bases from V and 2 bases from J; junction bases left unmatched: 4. Here the CDR3 DNA reads TGCAGTGCTAGAACGGGGGGGCCACAAGAGACCCAGTACTTC. Translated: CSARTGGPQETQYF.

This clonotype appeared many times. V usage is TRBV7-2 and J usage is TRBJ1-6; the D is unclear. Germline-derived CDR1 and CDR2 are SGHTA and FQGNSA. Trimming stripped 3 bases from V and 4 bases from J, with 10 bases between. This CDR3 has 15 amino acids. Here the CDR3 DNA reads TGTGCCAGCAGCTTGGACGGGGTATATAATTCACCCCTCCACTTT. Amino acids: CASSLDGVYNSPLHF. Supplemented by reference TRBV7-2 and TRBJ1-6, the full variable domain reads GAGVSQSPSNKVTEKGKDVELRCDPISGHTALYWYRQSLGQGLEFLIYFQGNSAPDKSGLPSDRFSAERTGGSVSTLTIQRTQQEDSAVYLCASSLDGVYNSPLHFGNGTRLTVT.

This clonotype has more than one count but fewer than ten. V gene TRBV27 combines with J gene TRBJ1-6, with D perhaps TRBD1 (5 bases). The CDR3 consists of 15 residues. The V end lost 6 bases, the J end lost 10 bases, and 19 bases lay between the germline ends. Germline-derived CDR1 and CDR2 are MNHEY and SMNVEV (reference sequence). CDR3 coding DNA: TGTGCCAGCAGGAAAGACAGACCTTTCGGGTCACCCCTCCACTTT. This sequence encodes CASRKDRPFGSPLHF.

This clonotype was observed a few times. CDR3 amino acids: CASGQRGGTYEQYF. CDR3 bases: TGCGCCAGCGGCCAGCGCGGGGGGACCTACGAGCAGTACTTC. V usage is TRBV5-1 and J usage is TRBJ2-7, with 8 bases matching TRBD2. The CDR3 has 14 amino acids. Losses at the gene ends were 7 bases for V and 2 bases for J; bases not matched to a gene: 8. Germline loops: CDR1 SGHRS, CDR2 YFSETQ.

V usage is TRBV10-1 and J usage is TRBJ2-3; perhaps D is TRBD1 or TRBD2 (5 bases each). The germline V gene has CDR1 WNHNN and CDR2 SYGVQD (reference sequence). The CDR3 covers 14 residues. V lost 5 bases and J lost 5, with 14 bases in between. The chain's CDR3 is CASSPGPLEDTQYF. The CDR3 coding sequence is TGCGCCAGCAGTCCGGGACCCCTGGAAGATACGCAGTATTTT.

This clonotype was found many times. The CDR3 region is CASGLVGAAYTF. Here the CDR3 DNA reads TGTGCTAGTGGTTTGGTAGGCGCTGCCTACACCTTC. V gene TRBV12-5 combines with J gene TRBJ1-2; D is uncertain. The length of the CDR3 is 12 residues. The V end lost 0 bases, the J end lost 10 bases, and 9 bases lay between the germline ends. Germline CDR1 and CDR2: LGHNT and FRNRAP.

This rearrangement joins TRBV6-9 to TRBJ2-4; 9 bases agree with TRBD2. The V gene end was trimmed by 3 bases and the J gene end by 6 bases; junction bases not matched to a gene: 12. The CDR3 spans 17 residues. CDR1 is MNHGY and CDR2 is SVAAGI in the germline V gene. The CDR3 is CASSYRAGGPFRNIQYF. The CDR3 DNA is TGTGCCAGCAGTTACAGGGCGGGGGGGCCCTTCAGAAACATTCAGTACTTC.

This chain joins TRBV14 and TRBJ1-1, with D tentatively TRBD1 (5 bases). The CDR3 spans 12 residues. Germline CDR1 is SGHDN and CDR2 is FVKESK. The ends were cut back, 3 bases at V and 8 bases at J, with 10 bases in the middle. Here the CDR3 reads CASSHRGGEAFF. The CDR3, as DNA: TGTGCCAGCAGCCACCGGGGGGGGGAAGCTTTCTTT. The whole variable domain, filled in from reference TRBV14 and TRBJ1-1, reads EAGVTQFPSHSVIEKGQTVTLRCDPISGHDNLYWYRRVMGKEIKFLLHFVKESKQDESGMPNNRFLAERTGGTYSTLKVQPAELEDSGVYFCASSHRGGEAFFGQGTRLTVV.

This clonotype was detected a few times. The chain is built from TRBV5-1 and TRBJ2-2; 7 bases agree with TRBD1. The germline CDR1 and CDR2 sequences are SGHRS and YFSETQ. This CDR3 spans 15 amino acids. V shed 5 bases, J shed 5 bases, and the junction held 9 bases outside the gene matches. In DNA form, the CDR3 reads TGCGCCAGCAGTTACGACAGGGTGGGGACCGGGGAGCTGTTTTTT. It yields the protein CASSYDRVGTGELFF.

This clonotype was observed at least ten times. V gene TRBV12-3 or TRBV12-4 combines with J gene TRBJ2-2; D gene uncertain. The CDR3 is made up of 14 amino acids. V was cut by 1 base and J by 5 bases, with 8 bases left in between. Here the CDR3 DNA reads TGTGCCAGCAGTTTAGGGATGGCGACCGGGGAGCTGTTTTTT. Translation gives CASSLGMATGELFF.

This clonotype was counted many times. The V call is TRBV11-2, the J call TRBJ2-1; tentatively, D is TRBD2 (5 bases). The CDR3 extends over 18 amino acids. The germline V and J ends were trimmed by 1 base and 5 bases, with 21 bases remaining between them. Germline V gives CDR1 SGHAT, CDR2 FQNNGV. The CDR3 protein is CASSLGTSSSVENNEQFF. In DNA form, the CDR3 reads TGTGCCAGCAGCTTAGGGACGTCTAGCAGCGTTGAAAACAATGAGCAGTTCTTC.

This clonotype came up many times. This sequence joins TRBV7-2 and TRBJ2-7, with 8 bases matching TRBD1. The V gene's germline CDR1 is SGHTA and CDR2 FQGNSA. The CDR3 covers 14 residues. Trimming took 5 bases from V and 3 from J; bases not matched to a gene: 6. The CDR3 is CASSPGQGHYEQYF. CDR3 in DNA: TGTGCCAGCAGCCCCGGACAGGGCCACTACGAGCAGTACTTC.

The chain combines TRBV30 with TRBJ2-1, with 9 nucleotides matching TRBD2. The CDR3 runs 14 residues. Germline CDR1 is GTSNPN and CDR2 is SVGIG (reference sequence). Unmatched junction bases numbered 7, after V lost 4 bases and J lost 6 bases. The CDR3 DNA is TGTGCCTGGAATGGCGGGAGGGCCTTCAATGAGCAGTTCTTC. It specifies CAWNGGRAFNEQFF.

This clonotype was counted many times. This chain links TRBV2 with TRBJ2-3; D gene uncertain. Germline V lookup: CDR1 SNHLY, CDR2 FYNNEI. V was pared by 6 bases and J by 4 bases, with 5 bases between. CDR3 size: 11 residues. CDR3 amino acids: CASRLADTQYF. DNA for the CDR3: TGTGCCAGCAGATTAGCAGATACGCAGTATTTT.

Concerning this clonotype: A much larger clone lies one base from this, so it may be a read error. The V and J genes are TRBV4-1 and TRBJ2-1; D gene unclear. The better agreement between TRBJ2-7 and the DNA end casts doubt on the J call. This CDR3 contains 16 residues. The V gene's germline CDR1 is MGHRA and CDR2 YSYEKL. The CDR3 DNA sequence: TGCGCCAGCAGCCAAGATGACATCGCGTGGTCACATGAGCAGTACTTC. It translates to CASSQDDIAWSHEQYF.

V and J are TRBV19 and TRBJ2-3; 13 nucleotides match TRBD2. Germline V gene sequence: CDR1 LNHDA, CDR2 SQIVND (reference sequence). Losses at the gene ends were 4 bases for V and 2 bases for J; bases not matched to a gene: 6. CDR3 size: 17 residues. The chain's CDR3 is CASSTLGLAGDTDTQYF. CDR3 sequence (DNA): TGTGCCAGTAGTACCCTCGGACTAGCGGGGGACACAGATACGCAGTATTTT.

V usage is TRBV7-8 and J usage is TRBJ2-1; 7 bases map to TRBD2. V shed 1 base and J 4 bases; nucleotides not matched to a gene: 4. CDR1 SGHVS and CDR2 FQNEAQ come from the germline V gene. The CDR3 spans 15 residues. The CDR3 DNA reads TGTGCCAGCAGCTTAGGCCAGCGGGAATACAATGAGCAGTTCTTC. It translates to CASSLGQREYNEQFF.

The sample holds one count of this clonotype. The gene calls are TRBV27 and TRBJ1-1; perhaps TRBD1 as D (5 bases). The V and J ends lost 5 bases and 10 bases respectively, with 17 bases between them. Germline lookup yields CDR1 MNHEY and CDR2 SMNVEV (reference sequence). This CDR3 has 13 amino acids. In DNA, the CDR3 is TGTGCCAGCAGTCCCAGACGGGGCGGTGGAGCTTTCTTT. Its translation is CASSPRRGGGAFF.